Below are 15 T cell receptor beta chains sequenced from a single sample in a study of T cells in Graves' hyperthyroidism and ophthalmopathy. The TCR beta CDR3 regions underwent amplification using RNA transcripts as the source. The HTBI primer set served for first-round RT-PCR of the TCR CDR3. From the multiplex PCR reads, TCRdb called clonotypes with MiXCR, one entry per CDR3 protein. Of around 690,000 distinct CDR3 sequences in the sample, around 16% were seen once. Input material: blood. The receptor set was obtained from a man aged 50-60 years with Graves' hyperthyroidism.

This clonotype was recorded at least ten times. The rearrangement uses TRBV11-2 and TRBJ2-5; D is unclear. Trimming shortened V by 7 bases and J by 4 bases, and 10 bases separated the two germline ends. The CDR3 extends over 12 amino acids. Per germline, CDR1 SGHAT and CDR2 FQNNGV. The CDR3 sequence is CASTYHLETQYF. The CDR3 DNA reads as TGTGCCAGCACCTATCACTTAGAGACCCAGTACTTC.

The chain carries TRBV12-3 or TRBV12-4 and TRBJ1-6; the D is unclear. V lost 1 base to trimming and J lost 9 bases, with 4 bases between them. The CDR3 spans 12 residues. CDR3 sequence (DNA): TGTGCCAGCAGTTTAGAAAGTTCACCCCTCCACTTT. Translated, it gives CASSLESSPLHF.

In its sample, this clonotype was seen many times. This chain uses TRBV20-1 with TRBJ2-1, with 7 positions matching TRBD2. CDR1 is DFQATT and CDR2 is SNEGSKA in the germline V gene (reference sequence). Germline trimming cut 3 bases from V and 8 bases from J; bases unmatched to any gene: 10. The CDR3 is 14 amino acids. DNA for the CDR3: TGCAGTGCTAGCTGGTCTAGCGGAAGCTATGAGCAGTTCTTC. Translating gives CSASWSSGSYEQFF.

This clonotype was counted at least ten times. The chain joins TRBV28 to TRBJ1-5; TRBD1 matches 7 bases. The length of the CDR3 is 16 residues. The germline gives CDR1 MDHEN, CDR2 SYDVKM. With V trimmed by 0 bases and J by 3 bases, 5 bases remained unmatched. The CDR3 sequence is CASSLWLQGNNQPQHF. Written as DNA, the CDR3 is TGTGCCAGCAGTTTATGGTTACAGGGGAACAATCAGCCCCAGCATTTT.

At least ten counts were recorded for this clonotype. V and J are TRBV7-9 and TRBJ1-4; the D is unclear. The CDR3 is 15 residues long. Germline CDR1 and CDR2: SEHNR and FQNEAQ (reference sequence). Trimming stripped 3 bases from V and 5 bases from J, with 13 bases between. The DNA for the CDR3 is TGTGCCAGCAGCTTTTCCCCAGAGACAAATGAAAAACTGTTTTTT. Protein: CASSFSPETNEKLFF.

This clonotype was observed at least ten times. The rearrangement uses TRBV12-3 or TRBV12-4 and TRBJ2-4; the D is unclear. The germline V and J ends were trimmed by 7 bases and 0 bases, with 10 bases remaining between them. This CDR3 has 14 amino acids. The CDR3 protein is CASTPREAKNIQYF. CDR3 DNA: TGTGCCAGCACTCCGAGAGAAGCCAAAAACATTCAGTACTTC.

In the case of this clonotype: This clone may be a read error of a much larger clone one base away. The chain combines TRBV27 with TRBJ2-7, with 8 positions matching TRBD2. CDR3 size: 15 residues. The V gene end was trimmed by 4 bases and the J gene end by 3 bases; junction bases not matched to a gene: 8. In germline, CDR1 is MNHEY, CDR2 SMNVEV (reference sequence). This CDR3 reads CASSSSSGANYEQYV. The CDR3 DNA follows: TGTGCCAGCAGTTCGAGTAGCGGGGCCAACTACGAGCAGTACGTC.

This clonotype was seen ten or more times. The chain is built from TRBV3-1 and TRBJ2-5; unclear D gene. The CDR3 runs 15 residues. Per the germline V gene, CDR1 is LGHDT and CDR2 is YNNKEL (reference sequence). V was cut by 1 base and J by 5 bases, with 14 bases left in between. CDR3 in amino acids: CASSQGSRHGETQYF. CDR3 bases: TGTGCCAGCAGCCAAGGTAGCCGTCACGGGGAGACCCAGTACTTC.

The J gene is TRBJ1-5, the V gene TRBV28; TRBD1 aligns across 7 bases. With 11 bases clipped from V and 9 bases from J, the junction kept 19 bases outside the gene matches. The CDR3 totals 15 residues. Looked up from germline, CDR1 is MDHEN and CDR2 is SYDVKM. The CDR3 region is CAASPSSGGEVPQHF. CDR3 sequence (DNA): TGTGCCGCCTCACCGTCCTCAGGGGGGGAAGTGCCCCAGCATTTT. Supplemented by reference TRBV28 and TRBJ1-5, the full variable domain reads DVKVTQSSRYLVKRTGEKVFLECVQDMDHENMFWYRQDPGLGLRLIYFSYDVKMKEKGDIPEGYSVSREKKERFSLILESASTNQTSMYLCAASPSSGGEVPQHFGDGTRLSIL.

This chain uses TRBV19 with TRBJ2-7; TRBD2 is a possible D gene (6 bases). Per the germline V gene, CDR1 is LNHDA and CDR2 is SQIVND (reference sequence). The V and J ends lost 3 bases and 3 bases respectively, with 12 bases between them. The CDR3 is 14 amino acids. CDR3 sequence (DNA): TGTGCCAGTAGTATTTCGGGACTTTACTACGAGCAGTACTTC. Translation gives CASSISGLYYEQYF.

Regarding this clonotype: One junction end disagrees with the germline gene, perhaps due to a read error. V and J are TRBV11-3 and TRBJ2-1; 8 bases map to TRBD1. Germline CDR1 is SGHNT and CDR2 is YENEEA. This CDR3 region has 14 residues. The CDR3 reads CASSKQDRVNEEFF. CDR3 DNA: TGTGCCAGCAGCAAGCAGGACAGGGTTAATGAGGAGTTCTTC.

The rearrangement uses TRBV20-1 and TRBJ2-2; D remains ambiguous. Germline V lookup: CDR1 DFQATT, CDR2 SNEGSKA (reference sequence). Trimming removed 0 bases from V and 4 bases from J, with 15 bases in between. The CDR3 has 16 amino acids. CDR3 sequence: CSARDLLVLGTGELFF. CDR3 DNA sequence: TGCAGTGCTAGAGATCTCCTAGTACTGGGCACCGGGGAGCTGTTTTTT.

The chain is built from TRBV19 and TRBJ2-2; 10 bases line up with TRBD2. Germline CDR1 and CDR2: LNHDA and SQIVND (reference sequence). The V segment lost 10 bases and the J segment 1 base; nucleotides outside the gene matches: 18. This CDR3 has 19 amino acids. Here the CDR3 reads CATRGVIASGSLNTGELFF. For the CDR3, the DNA is TGTGCCACCCGGGGTGTGATAGCTAGCGGGAGCCTGAACACCGGGGAGCTGTTTTTT.

The chain carries TRBV28 and TRBJ2-5; 9 nucleotides match TRBD2. Germline CDR1 and CDR2: MDHEN and SYDVKM. There are 15 residues in the CDR3. V trimming: 4 bases; J trimming: 2 bases; junction bases outside the gene matches: 5. The CDR3 DNA sequence: TGTGCCAGCAGTTCCTGGACTAGCGTTCAAGAGACCCAGTACTTC. It yields the protein CASSSWTSVQETQYF.

This clonotype was recorded at least ten times. This chain joins TRBV2 and TRBJ2-1; 7 bases agree with TRBD1. Germline trimming cut 4 bases from V and 5 bases from J; bases unmatched to any gene: 2. Looked up from germline, CDR1 is SNHLY and CDR2 is FYNNEI. This CDR3 region has 13 residues. CDR3 protein: CASSGQGNNEQFF. The CDR3, as DNA: TGTGCCAGCAGTGGACAGGGAAACAATGAGCAGTTCTTC.